These 17 T cell receptor beta chains originate from one sample sequenced in a study of cytomegalovirus exposure and HLA in healthy donors. The PCR ran on 60 Vbeta and 13 Jbeta primers. Assay: immunoSEQ multiplex PCR; the TCRdb copy retains only in-frame clones and omits some. The sample records some 140,000 clones, over 80% being singletons. Sequences were obtained from PBMCs. The origin of the receptors is a man in his forties in good health and CMV-seronegative.

This chain uses TRBV5-5 with TRBJ2-2; 7 bases fit TRBD1. The germline CDR1 and CDR2 sequences are SGHKS and YYEKEE (reference sequence). This CDR3 contains 15 residues. Losses at the gene ends were 3 bases for V and 0 bases for J; bases not matched to a gene: 2. CDR3: CASSWDSSNTGELFF. In DNA, the CDR3 is TGTGCCAGCAGCTGGGACAGCTCGAACACCGGGGAGCTGTTTTTT.

This rearrangement joins TRBV28 to TRBJ2-7, with 8 bases aligning to TRBD1. This CDR3 has 15 residues. The J segment lost 2 bases and the V segment lost 2 bases, leaving 5 bases of the junction unmatched. The germline CDR1 and CDR2 sequences are MDHEN and SYDVKM. The CDR3 is CASSLPGTGTYEQYF. The CDR3 DNA follows: TGTGCCAGCAGTTTACCGGGGACAGGTACCTACGAGCAGTACTTC.

The CDR3 protein is CASSPTSGKLFF. CDR3 bases: TGTGCCAGCAGCCCAACGTCGGGAAAACTGTTTTTT. The rearrangement links TRBV9 to TRBJ1-4; D remains ambiguous. Trimming left V 4 bases short and J 10 bases short, with 11 bases between. This CDR3 has 12 amino acids. Germline V gene data show CDR1 as SGDLS and CDR2 as YYNGEE.

The chain couples TRBV10-3 to TRBJ2-3; TRBD2 is a possible D gene (5 bases). Per the germline V gene, CDR1 is ENHRY and CDR2 is SYGVKD. The CDR3 runs to 13 residues. V was trimmed by 6 bases and J by 4 bases, leaving 11 bases between them. In nucleotides, the CDR3 is TGTGCCATCAGGGCTTCCGGGGCAGATACGCAGTATTTT. Translated, it gives CAIRASGADTQYF.

V and J are TRBV27 and TRBJ2-7; D gene unclear. Germline V gene sequence: CDR1 MNHEY, CDR2 SMNVEV (reference sequence). Trimming pared 4 bases from V and 4 bases from J, leaving 14 bases between. The CDR3 runs 14 residues. The CDR3, as DNA: TGTGCCAGCAGTTCCCCACCAACCACTTACGAGCAGTACTTC. This encodes CASSSPPTTYEQYF.

To note about this clone: The sample has other DNA sequences that encode this CDR3 too. The CDR3 DNA is TGCGCCAGCAGCTTCCTAGCGGGGAGCTCCTACAATGAGCAGTTCTTC. It is translated as CASSFLAGSSYNEQFF. The chain is built from TRBV5-1 and TRBJ2-1; 9 positions match TRBD2. Germline V gives CDR1 SGHRS, CDR2 YFSETQ. CDR3 length: 16 residues. Unmatched junction bases numbered 3, after V lost 2 bases and J lost 0 bases.

This clone was counted many times. V usage is TRBV5-1 and J usage is TRBJ2-3, with TRBD1 matching 7 bases. The J segment lost 2 bases and the V segment lost 2 bases, leaving 2 bases of the junction unmatched. The CDR3 sequence is 14 residues long. Per the germline V gene, CDR1 is SGHRS and CDR2 is YFSETQ. The CDR3: CASSLGGITDTQYF. The DNA for the CDR3 is TGCGCCAGCAGCTTAGGGGGCATCACAGATACGCAGTATTTT.

V usage is TRBV27 and J usage is TRBJ2-6; TRBD1 agrees at 9 bases. Germline V gene data show CDR1 as MNHEY and CDR2 as SMNVEV (reference sequence). J gave up 0 bases and V 6 bases, and 9 bases lay outside the gene matches. The CDR3 length is 18 residues. CDR3 DNA: TGTGCCAGCAGGGACTGGGACAGGGAAAACTCTGGGGCCAACGTCCTGACTTTC. This codes for CASRDWDRENSGANVLTF.

This clone was seen only a few times. V usage is TRBV28 and J usage is TRBJ2-3; 7 bases match TRBD2. Per the germline V gene, CDR1 is MDHEN and CDR2 is SYDVKM. The V segment lost 3 bases and the J segment 4 bases; nucleotides outside the gene matches: 10. The CDR3 totals 16 residues. The CDR3 here is CASSFTSGKDADTQYF. CDR3 bases: TGTGCCAGCAGTTTTACCAGCGGGAAGGATGCAGATACGCAGTATTTT.

Only one count was recorded for this clone. The chain couples TRBV2 to TRBJ1-6; 9 nucleotides agree with TRBD1. Trimming cost V 9 bases and J 5 bases; bases outside gene matches: 5. The CDR3 extends over 14 amino acids. Germline CDR1 and CDR2: SNHLY and FYNNEI. The CDR3 protein is CARSRTGDNSPLHF. CDR3 DNA sequence: TGTGCCAGATCCCGGACAGGGGATAATTCACCCCTCCACTTT.

V and J are TRBV29-1 and TRBJ2-7; possible D gene TRBD1, 6 bases. Trimming stripped 3 bases from V and 3 bases from J, with 9 bases between. Germline loops: CDR1 SQVTM, CDR2 ANQGSEA. CDR3 length: 12 residues. The CDR3 is CSVEDRLYEQYF. As DNA, the CDR3 is TGCAGCGTTGAGGACAGACTCTACGAGCAGTACTTC.

DNA for the CDR3: TGTGCCACCAGCAATGGGGGGGGAGGACAGCCCCAGCATTTT. This gives the protein CATSNGGGGQPQHF. This sequence joins TRBV15 and TRBJ1-5, with D maybe TRBD1 (5 bases). CDR3 length equals 14 residues. Deletions cut 4 bases from V and 7 bases from J, with 14 bases between. Germline V CDR1 and CDR2: LNHNV, YYDKDF (reference sequence). Based on the CDR3 plus reference TRBV15 and TRBJ1-5, the full variable domain is DAMVIQNPRYQVTQFGKPVTLSCSQTLNHNVMYWYQQKSSQAPKLLFHYYDKDFNNEADTPDNFQSRRPNTSFCFLDIRSPGLGDTAMYLCATSNGGGGQPQHFGDGTRLSIL.

The chain has TRBV30 and TRBJ1-2; D is unclear. This CDR3 contains 11 residues. V was clipped by 4 bases and J by 5 bases, with 8 bases between them. CDR1 is GTSNPN, CDR2 SVGIG, per germline (reference sequence). CDR3 DNA sequence: TGTGCCTGGAACAGCGGGTATGGCTACACCTTC. Protein sequence: CAWNSGYGYTF.

This rearrangement joins TRBV21-1 to TRBJ2-7; whether TRBD2, the table's D call, matches the DNA was not checked. TRBV21-1 is tagged as a pseudogene. This CDR3 is built from 15 residues. DNA of the CDR3: TGTGCCAGCGGACCGCGGGTTAGCGGGGATTACGAGCAGTACTTC. Translation: CASGPRVSGDYEQYF.

The rearrangement joins TRBV7-2 to TRBJ2-7; 9 bases line up with TRBD2. Germline CDR1 reads SGHTA; CDR2 reads FQGNSA. V lost 4 bases, J lost 6 bases, and 22 bases stayed unmatched. This CDR3 comprises 19 residues. For the CDR3, the DNA is TGTGCCAGCAGCTCCCCTGCCTTAGCGGGGGATCTCCTGAGCGGCGAGCAGTACTTC. It translates to CASSSPALAGDLLSGEQYF.

The chain uses TRBV11-1 and TRBJ1-4; D not resolved. There are 15 residues in the CDR3. Looked up from germline, CDR1 is SGHAT and CDR2 is FQDESV (reference sequence). The germline V and J ends were trimmed by 3 bases and 6 bases, with 14 bases remaining between them. CDR3: CASSLTGSEHEKLFF. As DNA, the CDR3 is TGTGCCAGCAGCTTGACCGGGAGCGAGCATGAAAAACTGTTTTTT.

The V call is TRBV5-1, the J call TRBJ2-1; 9 bases align to TRBD2. Trimming took 3 bases from V and 4 from J; bases not matched to a gene: 5. Germline lookup yields CDR1 SGHRS and CDR2 YFSETQ. This CDR3 is built from 15 residues. CDR3 sequence: CASSSVAGVYNEQFF. In DNA form, the CDR3 reads TGCGCCAGCAGCTCCGTAGCGGGGGTTTACAATGAGCAGTTCTTC.